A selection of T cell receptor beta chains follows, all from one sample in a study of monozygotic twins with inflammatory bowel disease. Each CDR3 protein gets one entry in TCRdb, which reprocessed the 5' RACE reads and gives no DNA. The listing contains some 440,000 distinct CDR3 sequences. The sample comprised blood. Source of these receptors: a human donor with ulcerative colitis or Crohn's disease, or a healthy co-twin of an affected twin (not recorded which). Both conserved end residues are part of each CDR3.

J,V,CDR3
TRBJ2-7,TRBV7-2,CASSPDGTGGYEQYF
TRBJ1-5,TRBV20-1,CSAKPGQFNQPQHF
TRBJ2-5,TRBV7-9,CASSLVMRGQETQYF
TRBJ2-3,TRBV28,CASRPMGGTDTQYF
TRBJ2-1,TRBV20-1,CSAPPTGVNEQFF
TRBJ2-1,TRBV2,CASSNSGSADNEQFF
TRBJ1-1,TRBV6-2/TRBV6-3,CASRAGPNTEVFF
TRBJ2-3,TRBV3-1,CASSGGLGGGRSTDTQYF
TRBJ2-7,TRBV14,CASSHSGGVYEQYF
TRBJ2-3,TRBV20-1,CSARDWPASIGDTQYF
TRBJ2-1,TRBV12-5,CASGLDGEQFF
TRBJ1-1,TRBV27,CASSFIQVEAFF
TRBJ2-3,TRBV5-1,CASSQGTSASTDTQYF
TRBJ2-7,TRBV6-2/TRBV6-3,CASSTRASGVYEQYF
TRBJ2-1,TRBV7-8,CASSLANRGVQFF
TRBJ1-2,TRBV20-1,CSARPPGDSYGYTF
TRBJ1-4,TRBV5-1,CASSYGQLATNEKLFF
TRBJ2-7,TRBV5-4,CASSSKKDGHPYEQYF
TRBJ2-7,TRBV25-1,CASSLRRGGEQYF
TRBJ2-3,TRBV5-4,CASSSTGFADTQYF
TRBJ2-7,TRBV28,CASRPHSGIYEQYF
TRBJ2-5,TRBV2,CASSVSGSTKTQYF
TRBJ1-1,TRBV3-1,CASSPDGVTEAFF
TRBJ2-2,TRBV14,CASSRTSEMVTGELFF
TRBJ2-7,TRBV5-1,CASSRDPFYEQYF
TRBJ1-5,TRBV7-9,CASSSGQSPNQPQHF
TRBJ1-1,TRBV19,CASSEALGTEAFF
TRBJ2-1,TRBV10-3,CAIRTSGGSSYNEQFF
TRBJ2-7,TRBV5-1,CASSLVAGTFLGTYEQYF
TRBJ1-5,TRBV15,CATSRGGGGAGQPQHF
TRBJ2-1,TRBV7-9,CASSVLLGGESYNEQFF
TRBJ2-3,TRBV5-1,CASSLWTSSTDTQYF
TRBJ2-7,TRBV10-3,CAISEHLSYEQNF
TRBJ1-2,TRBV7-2,CASSLGTGEIVGGYTF
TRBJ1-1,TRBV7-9,CASSLGNRWNTEAFF
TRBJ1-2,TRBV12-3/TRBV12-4,CASRVDIPGYGYTF
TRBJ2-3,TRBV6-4,CASSDDGSTDTQYF
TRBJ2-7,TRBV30,CAWSEFGGSYEQYF
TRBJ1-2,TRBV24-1,CATSDSGTAFYGYTF
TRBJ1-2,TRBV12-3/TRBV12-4,CASTYGQNYGYTF
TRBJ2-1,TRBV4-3,CASSQSGAGVFDEQFF
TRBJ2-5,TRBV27,CASRGGGRDRVQETQYF
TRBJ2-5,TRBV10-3,CATGTSEETQYF
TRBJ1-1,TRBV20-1,CSARPITGLETEAFF
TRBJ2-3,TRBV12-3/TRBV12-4,CASSLGGLAIADTQYF
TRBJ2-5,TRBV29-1,CSVRGVETQYF
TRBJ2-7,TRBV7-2,CASSKTRSYEQYF
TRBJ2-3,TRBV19,CASKGVAGVIDTQYF
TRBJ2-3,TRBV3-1,CASSHGTPTDTQYF
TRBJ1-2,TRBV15,CATSAQTGTGVGGYTF
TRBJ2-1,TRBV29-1,CSVEKLAGPGEQFF